The T cell receptor beta chain described here comes from a study of blood T cell repertoires in COVID-19. Study information: Acute-phase and convalescent COVID-19 samples originated in the United States, Italy and Spain. Nucleic acid was either cDNA or gDNA, and it came from T cells, B-cell-depleted T cells, or PBMCs.

The CDR3 covers 15 residues. Germline V gene lookup returns CDR1 GTSNPN and CDR2 SVGIG (reference sequence). V was trimmed by 2 bases and J by 5 bases, leaving 18 bases between them. Source study methods: Amplification from reference gene primers served as the basis for estimated nucleated cell counts. TCRdb keeps only in-frame clones here, not all; method: immunoSEQ multiplex PCR. The V and J calls and clone size were taken over from that table, and D and trimming were inferred from the DNA. The sample holds about 58,000 clones, 85% to 90% seen once. This receptor was identified in a man in his 60s with active COVID-19. Specimen: peripheral blood. The genes are TRBV30 and TRBJ1-1; D is perhaps TRBD1 (5 bases). DNA for the CDR3: TGTGCCTGGAGTAAGCGGGGCACCCTGAGGACTGAAGCTTTCTTT. Its translation is CAWSKRGTLRTEAFF.